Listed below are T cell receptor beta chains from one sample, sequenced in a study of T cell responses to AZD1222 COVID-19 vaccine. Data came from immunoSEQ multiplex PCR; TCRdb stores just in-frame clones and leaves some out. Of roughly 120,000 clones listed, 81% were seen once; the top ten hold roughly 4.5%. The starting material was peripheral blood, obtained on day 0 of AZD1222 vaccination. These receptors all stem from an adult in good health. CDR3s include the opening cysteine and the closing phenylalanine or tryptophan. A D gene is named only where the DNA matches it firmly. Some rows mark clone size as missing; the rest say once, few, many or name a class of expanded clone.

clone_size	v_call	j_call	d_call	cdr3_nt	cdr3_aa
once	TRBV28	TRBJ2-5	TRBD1	TGTGCCAGCAGTTCCCGACCGGGACAGGCGAATCAAGAGACCCAGTACTTC	CASSSRPGQANQETQYF
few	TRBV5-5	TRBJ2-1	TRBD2	TGTGCCAGCAGCTTCTTACAGACTAGCGGGAGATACAATGAGCAGTTCTTC	CASSFLQTSGRYNEQFF
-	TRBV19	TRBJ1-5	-	TGTGCCAGTAGTACCTGGGAGGACGGCAATCAGCCCCAGCATTTT	CASSTWEDGNQPQHF
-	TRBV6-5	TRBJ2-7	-	TGTGCCAGCCAAACCGAACTTGGAAGCTCCTACGAGCAGTACTTC	CASQTELGSSYEQYF
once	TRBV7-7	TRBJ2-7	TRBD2	TGTGCTAGCAGTCACGGACTAGCGGGGCTCTACGAGCAGTACTTC	CASSHGLAGLYEQYF
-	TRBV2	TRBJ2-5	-	TGTGCCAGCAGTCCGGGACCTGATTTGGGGACCCAGTACTTC	CASSPGPDLGTQYF
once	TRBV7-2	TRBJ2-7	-	TGTGCCAGCAGCCCATGGAGCAGCATCGGCTACGAGCAGTACTTC	CASSPWSSIGYEQYF
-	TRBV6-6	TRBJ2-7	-	TGTGCCAGCAGCCAAGTGACTAGCTACGAGCAGTACTTC	CASSQVTSYEQYF
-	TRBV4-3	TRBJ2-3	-	TGCGCCAGCAGCCAAGCTGGCTCGGGAGATACGCAGTATTTT	CASSQAGSGDTQYF
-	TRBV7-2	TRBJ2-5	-	TGTGCCAGCAGCCCACAAGGGGGGTCGGAGACCCAGTACTTC	CASSPQGGSETQYF
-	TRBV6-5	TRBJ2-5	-	TGTGCCAGCATTTCGGGACAAACGGGGACCCAGTACTTC	CASISGQTGTQYF
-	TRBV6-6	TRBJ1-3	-	TGTGCCAGCAGTTATTGGAGTGCAGGAAACACCATATATTTT	CASSYWSAGNTIYF
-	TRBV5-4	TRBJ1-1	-	TGTGCCAGCAGCGAACAAAGGGGGTACATGAACACTGAAGCTTTCTTT	CASSEQRGYMNTEAFF
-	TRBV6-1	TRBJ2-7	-	TGTGCCAGCAGTGAATTCGAGCAGTACTTC	CASSEFEQYF
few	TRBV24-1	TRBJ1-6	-	TGTGCCACCAGTGATGGAGTCAGGGTACTTTCTAATTCACCCCTCCACTTT	CATSDGVRVLSNSPLHF
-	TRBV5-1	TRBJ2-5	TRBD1	TGCGCCAGCAGCTCGGGACAGGGGAAAGAGACCCAGTACTTC	CASSSGQGKETQYF
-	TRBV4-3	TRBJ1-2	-	TGCGCCAGCAGCCAGACAGTCGGGAATATGATTGGCTACACCTTC	CASSQTVGNMIGYTF
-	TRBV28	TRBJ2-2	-	TGTGCCAGCAGTTTATTAGGGCTAGCGCGAAGAGGAGCCGGGGAGCTGTTTTTT	CASSLLGLARRGAGELFF
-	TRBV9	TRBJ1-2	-	TGTGCCAGCAGCGTAGCGGACAGCTCTGGCTACACCTTC	CASSVADSSGYTF
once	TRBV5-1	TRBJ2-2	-	TGCGCCAGCAGCTTGGCAGGGGACACCGGGGAGCTGTTTTTT	CASSLAGDTGELFF
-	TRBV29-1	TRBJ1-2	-	TGCAGCGTTGAACGGGGGAGCTATGGCTACACCTTC	CSVERGSYGYTF
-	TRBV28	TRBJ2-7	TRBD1	TGTGCCAGCAGACCCGACAGGGGAATCTACGAGCAGTACTTC	CASRPDRGIYEQYF
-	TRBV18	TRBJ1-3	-	TGTGCCAGCTCACCCCGGACAACGGTTGGAAACACCATATATTTT	CASSPRTTVGNTIYF
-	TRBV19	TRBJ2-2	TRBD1	TGTGCCAGTAGGCCGGGACAGGGGGCAATGACCGGGGAGCTGTTTTTT	CASRPGQGAMTGELFF
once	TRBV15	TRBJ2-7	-	TGTGCCACCGGCAGACCTACGGGCGGCTACGAGCAGTACTTC	CATGRPTGGYEQYF
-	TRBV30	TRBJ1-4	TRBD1	TGTGCCTGGAACGTAAGGGGGCTAAGTGAAAAACTGTTTTTT	CAWNVRGLSEKLFF
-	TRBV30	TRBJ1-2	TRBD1	TGTGCCTGGAGTGTATTGGGACAGGACGCCTATGGCTACACCTTC	CAWSVLGQDAYGYTF
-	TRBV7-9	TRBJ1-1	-	TGTGCCAGCAGCTCGGGGGCAGATGAAGCTTTCTTT	CASSSGADEAFF
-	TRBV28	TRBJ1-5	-	TGTGCCAGCGGCGACGGGACGGATTATAGCAATCAGCCCCAGCATTTT	CASGDGTDYSNQPQHF
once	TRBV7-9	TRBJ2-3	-	TGTGCCAGCAGCTTCGGAGGGCCAGATACGCAGTATTTT	CASSFGGPDTQYF
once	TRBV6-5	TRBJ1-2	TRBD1	TGTGCCAGCAGTCCCCAGGGGGGGGGCACTGGCTACACCTTC	CASSPQGGGTGYTF
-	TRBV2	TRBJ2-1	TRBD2	TGTGCCAGCAGCCCCCAAAGCGGGGGGGCCTACAATGAGCAGTTCTTC	CASSPQSGGAYNEQFF
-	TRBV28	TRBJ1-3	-	TGTGCCAGCAGCCGCGGGGGTACTGGAAACACCATATATTTT	CASSRGGTGNTIYF
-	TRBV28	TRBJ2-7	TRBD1	TGTGCCAGCAGTTTATGGGGACTGGGACAGGGGGTATCCTACGAGCAGTACTTC	CASSLWGLGQGVSYEQYF
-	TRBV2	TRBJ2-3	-	TGTGCCAGCAGTGAGTACCTGGGCACAGATACGCAGTATTTT	CASSEYLGTDTQYF
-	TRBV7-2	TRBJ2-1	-	TGTGCCAGCAGCTTCCAGAGCTCCTACAATGAGCAGTTCTTC	CASSFQSSYNEQFF
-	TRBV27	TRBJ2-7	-	TGTGCCAGCAGATCCCGCGGTAGCCACAAGGGCGAGCAGTACTTC	CASRSRGSHKGEQYF
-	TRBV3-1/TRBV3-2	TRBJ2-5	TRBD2	TGTGCCAGCAGCCAATGGTTAGCGGGAGTAGTTGAGACCCAGTACTTC	CASSQWLAGVVETQYF
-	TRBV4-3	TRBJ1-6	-	TGCGCCAGCAGCCTAGGGTGGGGGGGGTACTCACCCCTCCACTTT	CASSLGWGGYSPLHF
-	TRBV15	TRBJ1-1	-	TGTGCCACCAGCAGAGATTGGGGGAACACTGAAGCTTTCTTT	CATSRDWGNTEAFF
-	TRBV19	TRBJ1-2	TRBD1	TGTGCCAGTACCTCTTGGACAGGGAACTATGGCTACACCTTC	CASTSWTGNYGYTF
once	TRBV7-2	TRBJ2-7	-	TGTGCCAGCAGCTTAGCGCACGGTAGCAACTACGAGCAGTACTTC	CASSLAHGSNYEQYF
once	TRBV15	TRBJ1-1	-	TGTGCCACCAGCAGAGATGGGACACTCGGAGCTTTCTTT	CATSRDGTLGAFF
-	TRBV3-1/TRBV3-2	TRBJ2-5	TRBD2	TGTGCCAGCAGCCAAACGCGGACTAGCGGGAGTCGGGAGACCCAGTACTTC	CASSQTRTSGSRETQYF
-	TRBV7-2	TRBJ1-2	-	TGTGCCAGCAGTACACCCCTCGGCTATGGCTACACCTTC	CASSTPLGYGYTF